This TCR beta chain appears in the sequencing data of a study of graft-versus-host responses after intestinal transplantation. Study in general: The study gave all recipients anti-thymocyte globulin induction, then tacrolimus and steroids for three to four years. Findings of the study overall: Declining HvG levels early post-transplant were linked to peak circulating GvH clone levels.

The V gene lost 5 bases and the J gene lost 5 bases, with 18 bases spanning the gap. CDR1 SGHVS and CDR2 FQNEAQ come from the germline V gene. This CDR3 is 16 amino acids long. Data came from immunoSEQ multiplex PCR; TCRdb stores just in-frame clones and leaves some out. The sample lists about 19,000 clones, under 75% occurring once. Graft-derived tissue was subjected to processing to liberate intraepithelial and lamina propria lymphocytes. Notes on this clone: The antigen is unknown.

The chain couples TRBV7-8 to TRBJ2-2; tentative D call: TRBD2 (6 bases). This receptor was taken from a human patient who received an intestinal transplant, so some T cells may come from the graft donor. This specimen consisted of ileum tissue, obtained approximately three weeks after intestinal transplant. The CDR3 loop reads CASSLSSGVGTGELFF. CDR3 coding DNA: TGTGCCAGCAGCCTTTCATCGGGAGTCGGTACCGGGGAGCTGTTTTTT.